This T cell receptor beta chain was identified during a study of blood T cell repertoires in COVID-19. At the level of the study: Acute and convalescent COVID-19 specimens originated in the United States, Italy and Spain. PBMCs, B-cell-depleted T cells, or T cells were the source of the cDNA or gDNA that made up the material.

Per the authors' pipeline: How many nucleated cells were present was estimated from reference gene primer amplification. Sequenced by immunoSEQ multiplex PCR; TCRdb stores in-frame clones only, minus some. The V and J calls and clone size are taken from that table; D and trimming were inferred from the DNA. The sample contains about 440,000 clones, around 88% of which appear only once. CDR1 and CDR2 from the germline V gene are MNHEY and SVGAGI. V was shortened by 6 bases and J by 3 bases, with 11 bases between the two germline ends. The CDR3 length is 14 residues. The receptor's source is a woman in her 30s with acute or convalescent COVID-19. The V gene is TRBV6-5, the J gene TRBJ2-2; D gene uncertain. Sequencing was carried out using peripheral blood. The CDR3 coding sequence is TGTGCCAGCAGCCGTCTCGCGGACACCGGGGAGCTGTTTTTT. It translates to CASSRLADTGELFF.